The 8 T cell receptor beta chains given below trace back to one sample, sequenced in a study of monozygotic twins with inflammatory bowel disease. TCRdb re-called the 5' RACE reads, yielding one record per CDR3 amino acid sequence without DNA. In all, the sample yields approximately 420,000 distinct CDR3 sequences. Sequenced material: blood. These receptors were collected from a human donor with ulcerative colitis or Crohn's disease, or a healthy co-twin of an affected twin (not recorded which).

The chain has TRBV12-3 or TRBV12-4 and TRBJ2-1; TCRdb picks TRBD2, but there is no DNA to check that call. This CDR3 has 12 amino acids. CDR3 region: CASIRTGPQQFF.

The chain joins TRBV20-1 to TRBJ2-7; with no DNA, the TCRdb D assignment of TRBD1 cannot be verified. CDR1 DFQATT and CDR2 SNEGSKA come from the germline V gene (reference sequence). The CDR3 is made up of 13 amino acids. This CDR3 is CSARRDRGNEQYF.

This sequence joins TRBV10-1 and TRBJ1-1. This CDR3 has 15 amino acids. The germline V gene has CDR1 WNHNN and CDR2 SYGVQD (reference sequence). The CDR3 is CASSESRYGNTEAFF.

This rearrangement joins TRBV7-9 to TRBJ1-2; checking the TCRdb D call of TRBD1 is not possible without DNA. CDR1 SEHNR and CDR2 FQNEAQ come from the germline V gene (reference sequence). The CDR3 consists of 16 residues. Here the CDR3 reads CASSPRSGLSNYGYTF.

V and J are TRBV7-6 and TRBJ2-5; TCRdb calls TRBD1, which cannot be checked without DNA. Germline lookup yields CDR1 SGHVS and CDR2 FNYEAQ. There are 18 residues in the CDR3. The chain's CDR3 is CASSSPPRTGEVRETQYF.

The rearrangement uses TRBV7-9 and TRBJ2-1. The germline gives CDR1 SEHNR, CDR2 FQNEAQ (reference sequence). This CDR3 has 15 amino acids. The CDR3 protein is CASSPSGIPYNEQFF.

The chain employs TRBV2 and TRBJ2-1; absent DNA, TCRdb's TRBD2 call cannot be checked. The germline V gene encodes CDR1 SNHLY and CDR2 FYNNEI. The length of the CDR3 is 16 residues. The CDR3 protein is CASSEGGTRLYNEQFF.

This chain connects TRBV5-6 to TRBJ2-3; TCRdb's D call of TRBD1 is untestable without DNA. This CDR3 spans 18 amino acids. Germline V gene data show CDR1 as SGHDT and CDR2 as YYEEEE. This chain's CDR3 is CASSFFPGTATSTDTQYF.